In its sample, the clone carrying this T cell receptor beta chain was seen once. Its antigen is currently unknown. This CDR3 is built from 14 residues. Germline CDR1 is KGHSH and CDR2 is LQKENI. V gave up 6 bases and J gave up 3 bases; unmatched junction bases: 5. Running of the assay took place at deep level. The method was immunoSEQ multiplex PCR; TCRdb's version includes in-frame clones alone and lacks a portion of them. The table includes 2,500,000 or so clones, 80% to 95% detected once. The data belong to a study of shared clonotypes between healthy human individuals. Turning to the study itself: Per donor, three plates held CD4 naive cells, three held CD4 memory, two held CD8 naive and one held CD8 memory. Findings of the study overall: An effect of sequencing depth on clonotype sharing among donors was expected. Sampling involved blood alone; tissue repertoires likely differ.

The chain employs TRBV18 and TRBJ2-7; 10 bases align to TRBD2. The TCR was taken from a man between 18 and 29 years old in good health. Some clones in this sample may be carry-over from other donors' samples. Input material: naive CD4+ T cells from PBMCs. This sample's subset: CD45RA+ positively selected. The CDR3: CASSPSGSIYEQYF. CDR3 bases: TGTGCCAGCTCGCCTAGCGGGAGTATCTACGAGCAGTACTTC.